This entry is about one T cell receptor beta chain. The source of the sample is a study of beta chain features in type 1 diabetes. The germline gives CDR1 SNHLY, CDR2 FYNNEI. The ends were cut back, 7 bases at V and 3 bases at J, with 9 bases in the middle. The CDR3 runs 12 residues. Sequencing targeted expressed TCRB transcripts, as all isolated RNA had been reverse transcribed. Using immunoSEQ multiplex PCR, the repertoire was profiled, and TCRdb retains in-frame clones only, with some absent. The data contain 250,000 or so clones, around 65% of them seen just once; the ten biggest clones take up roughly 0.048%.

This sequence was found in a man aged 25 to 45 in good health. Sample: naive CD4+ T cells from blood. The chain employs TRBV2 and TRBJ2-5; perhaps D is TRBD1 or TRBD2 (6 bases each). CDR3 loop: CASTGGEETQYF. The DNA of the CDR3 is TGTGCCAGCACCGGGGGCGAAGAGACCCAGTACTTC.